This TCR beta chain was documented in a study of cytomegalovirus exposure and HLA in healthy donors. The PCR employed 60 Vbeta primers together with 13 Jbeta primers. Clones were read by immunoSEQ multiplex PCR, and TCRdb kept only the in-frame ones, dropping some. The sample comprises more than 85,000 clones, 84% of which are singletons, and roughly 1.2% rests with the top ten. V gave up 6 bases and J gave up 0 bases, with 7 bases separating them. The germline V gene encodes CDR1 MDHEN and CDR2 SYDVKM. This CDR3 region has 13 residues. Sequences were obtained from PBMCs. V is TRBV28 and J is TRBJ2-3, with D possibly matching TRBD2 (5 bases). The sequence was obtained from a woman in her late teens or twenties in good health and CMV-seronegative. The CDR3 loop is CASSRTSTDTQYF. The CDR3 nucleotides are TGTGCCAGCAGCCGGACTAGCACAGATACGCAGTATTTT.